A single sample is the source of the 15 T cell receptor beta chains below, sequenced in a study of cytotoxic CD8 clonotypes in ibrutinib-treated CLL. Some clones are missing from TCRdb's copy, which holds only in-frame ones; the method was immunoSEQ multiplex PCR. The table shows some 130,000 clones, with 80% to 90% occurring only once. The sample was PBMCs, taken after 24 months of ibrutinib treatment. The receptors originated from a human donor with chronic lymphocytic leukemia.

The gene calls are TRBV14 and TRBJ2-3, with TRBD2 matching over 8 bases. Germline V gene sequence: CDR1 SGHDN, CDR2 FVKESK. Trimming cost V 4 bases and J 6 bases; bases outside gene matches: 9. This CDR3 contains 15 residues. The CDR3 sequence is CASSPRLAGLDTQYF. The CDR3 DNA reads TGTGCCAGCAGCCCCCGGTTAGCGGGGCTTGATACGCAGTATTTT. The full variable domain, its missing parts supplied by reference TRBV14 and TRBJ2-3, is EAGVTQFPSHSVIEKGQTVTLRCDPISGHDNLYWYRRVMGKEIKFLLHFVKESKQDESGMPNNRFLAERTGGTYSTLKVQPAELEDSGVYFCASSPRLAGLDTQYFGPGTRLTVL.

The V and J genes are TRBV6-5 and TRBJ2-5; D possibly corresponds to TRBD1 (6 bases). Germline CDR1 reads MNHEY; CDR2 reads SVGAGI. Trimming took 6 bases from V and 5 from J, leaving 13 bases between them. CDR3 size: 13 residues. The CDR3 nucleotides read TGTGCCAGCAGACAGGGTAGGATCGAGACCCAGTACTTC. This sequence encodes CASRQGRIETQYF.

The rearrangement joins TRBV6-4 to TRBJ2-2; no clear D gene. The germline CDR1 and CDR2 sequences are MRHNA and SNTAGT. The CDR3 consists of 14 residues. Trimming left V 3 bases short and J 7 bases short, with 12 bases between. The CDR3 DNA is TGTGCCAGCAGTGAAATGGGGTCAATCGGGGAGCTGTTTTTT. Protein product: CASSEMGSIGELFF.

The chain employs TRBV4-2 and TRBJ2-3, with D perhaps TRBD2 (6 bases). Germline CDR1 LGHNA, CDR2 YNFKEQ. The CDR3 length is 15 residues. V was shortened by 0 bases and J by 4 bases, with 11 bases between the two germline ends. DNA for the CDR3: TGTGCCAGCAGCCAAGATTTGGCGGGGTCAGATACGCAGTATTTT. Protein sequence: CASSQDLAGSDTQYF.

The chain uses TRBV28 and TRBJ1-4; 7 positions agree with TRBD1. The CDR3 runs 15 residues. After removal of 3 bases from V and 4 bases from J, the junction contained 5 bases not matched to a gene. Germline V gene lookup returns CDR1 MDHEN and CDR2 SYDVKM. The CDR3 DNA sequence: TGTGCCAGCAGTTTGAACAGGGGCGTTAATGAAAAACTGTTTTTT. It is translated as CASSLNRGVNEKLFF.

This chain uses TRBV19 with TRBJ1-4; D not certain. V was shortened by 6 bases and J by 6 bases, with 14 bases between the two germline ends. Germline CDR1 is LNHDA and CDR2 is SQIVND (reference sequence). The CDR3 is 14 amino acids. The CDR3 DNA sequence: TGTGCCAGTAGGCCCCCCGCAGGTGATGAAAAACTGTTTTTT. Protein sequence: CASRPPAGDEKLFF.

This chain links TRBV6-6 with TRBJ1-2; D may be TRBD1 (6 bases). The CDR3 is made up of 13 amino acids. Between the trimmed V and J ends, which lost 6 bases and 2 bases, there was a span of 10 bases. Germline CDR1 reads MNHNY; CDR2 reads SVGAGI (reference sequence). CDR3 protein: CASRRDMNYGYTF. In nucleotides, the CDR3 is TGTGCCAGCAGGAGGGACATGAACTATGGCTACACCTTC.

The chain uses TRBV9 and TRBJ2-2; TRBD2 might be the D (6 bases). Germline CDR1 is SGDLS and CDR2 is YYNGEE. The CDR3 runs to 15 residues. V was shortened by 0 bases and J by 6 bases, with 12 bases between the two germline ends. CDR3 sequence: CASSVGGTLSGELFF. CDR3 nucleotide sequence: TGTGCCAGCAGCGTAGGCGGGACTCTCTCCGGGGAGCTGTTTTTT.

V usage is TRBV4-2 and J usage is TRBJ2-5, with a possible D match to TRBD1 (6 bases). The CDR3 is 15 residues long. Per the germline V gene, CDR1 is LGHNA and CDR2 is YNFKEQ. Trimming stripped 3 bases from V and 7 bases from J, with 18 bases between. This CDR3 is CASSHPGHPNGTQYF. In nucleotides, the CDR3 is TGTGCCAGCAGCCACCCGGGACACCCGAATGGGACCCAGTACTTC.

The V gene is TRBV5-1, the J gene TRBJ2-7; no reliable D call. The CDR3 is 14 residues long. Trimming stripped 6 bases from V and 0 bases from J, with 13 bases between. Germline values: CDR1 SGHRS, CDR2 YFSETQ. DNA for the CDR3: TGCGCCAGCAACCTGGACGGGTTCTCCTACGAGCAGTACTTC. This translates into CASNLDGFSYEQYF.

Note on this clone: At one of its ends the junction is not consistent with the germline gene, which may arise from a read error. This chain joins TRBV28 and TRBJ1-1; 7 bases are shared with TRBD1. The CDR3 runs 14 residues. Germline CDR1 MDHEN, CDR2 SYDVKM. The CDR3 here is CATLKLGQALSEGF. CDR3 in DNA: TGTGCCACCTTAAAACTCGGACAGGCCCTGTCAGAGGGCTTT.

The chain recombines TRBV2 with TRBJ2-1; 9 bases are shared with TRBD2. The CDR3 is 14 residues long. The J segment lost 6 bases and the V segment lost 4 bases, leaving 4 bases of the junction unmatched. CDR1 is SNHLY and CDR2 is FYNNEI in the germline V gene. CDR3 sequence: CASSVSGSGNEQFF. The CDR3 region has the DNA TGTGCCAGCAGTGTTAGCGGGAGTGGCAATGAGCAGTTCTTC.

The CDR3 nucleotides read TGTGCCAGCAGCCTCAAATATGTGAACACTGAAGCTTTCTTT. Its translation is CASSLKYVNTEAFF. This chain connects TRBV7-2 to TRBJ1-1; the D is unclear. Trimming shortened V by 5 bases and J by 0 bases, and 10 bases separated the two germline ends. There are 14 residues in the CDR3. Germline loops: CDR1 SGHTA, CDR2 FQGNSA.

This clone showed up just a few times. The chain uses TRBV28 and TRBJ1-5; D unresolved. Germline V lookup: CDR1 MDHEN, CDR2 SYDVKM. Trimming removed 7 bases from V and 2 bases from J, with 12 bases in between. The CDR3 extends over 14 amino acids. The DNA of the CDR3 is TGTGCCAGCAACGTTCCGGGCGGCAATCAGCCCCAGCATTTT. It is translated as CASNVPGGNQPQHF. Full variable domain (remainder filled in from reference TRBV28 and TRBJ1-5): DVKVTQSSRYLVKRTGEKVFLECVQDMDHENMFWYRQDPGLGLRLIYFSYDVKMKEKGDIPEGYSVSREKKERFSLILESASTNQTSMYLCASNVPGGNQPQHFGDGTRLSIL.

The genes are TRBV10-3 and TRBJ1-2; unclear D gene. The CDR3 loop spans 17 amino acids. CDR1 ENHRY and CDR2 SYGVKD come from the germline V gene. Trimming stripped 4 bases from V and 6 bases from J, with 24 bases between. In DNA form, the CDR3 reads TGTGCCATCAGTGGAGCGGGTAGTTTTGGTGATACCCATGGCTACACCTTC. The encoded protein is CAISGAGSFGDTHGYTF.